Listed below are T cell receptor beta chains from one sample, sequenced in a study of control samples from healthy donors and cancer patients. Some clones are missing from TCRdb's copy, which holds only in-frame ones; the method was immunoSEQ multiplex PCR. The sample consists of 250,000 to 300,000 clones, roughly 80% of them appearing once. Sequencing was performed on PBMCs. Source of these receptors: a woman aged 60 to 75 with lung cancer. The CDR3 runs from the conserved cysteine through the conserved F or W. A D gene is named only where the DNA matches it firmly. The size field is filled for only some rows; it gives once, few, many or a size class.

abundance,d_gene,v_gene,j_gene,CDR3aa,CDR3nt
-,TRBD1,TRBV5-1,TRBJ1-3,CASSLEGQGFSTGNTIYF,TGCGCCAGCAGCTTGGAGGGACAGGGTTTTTCGACTGGAAACACCATATATTTT
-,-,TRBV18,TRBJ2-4,CASSPWSGLEAKNIQYF,TGTGCCAGCTCACCGTGGTCCGGGTTAGAGGCCAAAAACATTCAGTACTTC
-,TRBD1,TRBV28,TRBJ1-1,CASSLPGGYTEAFF,TGTGCCAGCAGTTTGCCAGGGGGCTACACTGAAGCTTTCTTT
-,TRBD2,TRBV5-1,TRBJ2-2,CASSLVLAGGDAGELFF,TGCGCCAGCAGCTTGGTTCTAGCGGGGGGGGACGCCGGGGAGCTGTTTTTT
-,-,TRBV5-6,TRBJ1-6,CASSLERDGNSPLHF,TGTGCCAGCAGCTTGGAACGTGATGGGAATTCACCCCTCCACTTT
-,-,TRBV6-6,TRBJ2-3,CASSILGLRNTQYF,TGTGCCAGCAGTATCCTGGGACTGAGGAACACGCAGTATTTT
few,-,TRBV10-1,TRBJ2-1,CASRESSPYNEQFF,TGCGCCAGCAGGGAGTCTTCTCCTTACAATGAGCAGTTCTTC
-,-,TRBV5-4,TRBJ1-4,CASSARTATNEKLFF,TGTGCCAGCAGCGCGCGGACGGCAACTAATGAAAAACTGTTTTTT
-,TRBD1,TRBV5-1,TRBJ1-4,CASSLSGTAATNEKLFF,TGCGCCAGCAGCTTATCCGGGACAGCCGCAACTAATGAAAAACTGTTTTTT
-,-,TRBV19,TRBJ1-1,CASSTIKPMIAFF,TGTGCCAGTAGTACCATAAAGCCGATGATAGCTTTCTTT
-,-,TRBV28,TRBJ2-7,CASSVLAREQYF,TGTGCCAGCAGTGTGCTAGCCCGGGAGCAGTACTTC
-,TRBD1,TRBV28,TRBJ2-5,CASSLRDRGETQYF,TGTGCCAGCAGTTTACGTGACAGGGGGGAGACCCAGTACTTC
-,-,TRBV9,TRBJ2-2,CASSAIPTGNTGELFF,TGTGCCAGCAGCGCAATTCCGACGGGGAACACCGGGGAGCTGTTTTTT
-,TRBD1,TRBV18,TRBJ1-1,CASSPGSRGRNTEAFF,TGTGCCAGCTCACCAGGGTCGAGGGGGCGGAACACTGAAGCTTTCTTT
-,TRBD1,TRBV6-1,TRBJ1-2,CASSARLGTVDYGYTF,TGTGCCAGCAGTGCTCGCCTAGGGACAGTCGACTATGGCTACACCTTC
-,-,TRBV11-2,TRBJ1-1,CASSRSVGTEAFF,TGTGCCAGCAGCCGAAGTGTGGGAACTGAAGCTTTCTTT
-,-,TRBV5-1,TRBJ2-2,CASSLQGSRNTGELFF,TGCGCCAGCAGCCTCCAGGGCAGCCGCAACACCGGGGAGCTGTTTTTT
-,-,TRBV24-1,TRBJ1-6,CATPRPSGPAPLHF,TGTGCCACCCCCCGGCCGTCAGGACCAGCACCCCTCCACTTT
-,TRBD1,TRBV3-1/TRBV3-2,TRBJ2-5,CASSRGTGDPPPTQYF,TGTGCCAGCAGCCGGGGGACAGGGGACCCCCCCCCGACCCAGTACTTC
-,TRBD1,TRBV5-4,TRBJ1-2,CASSETGDHGYTF,TGTGCCAGCAGCGAGACAGGGGACCATGGCTACACCTTC
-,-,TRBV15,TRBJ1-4,CATTGGANEKLFF,TGTGCCACCACCGGGGGAGCTAATGAAAAACTGTTTTTT
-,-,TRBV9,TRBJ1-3,CASSVGTTWPGNTIYF,TGTGCCAGCAGCGTAGGAACAACCTGGCCAGGAAACACCATATATTTT
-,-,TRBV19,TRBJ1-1,CASSHSDRPTEAFF,TGTGCCAGTAGCCACTCCGACAGGCCCACTGAAGCTTTCTTT
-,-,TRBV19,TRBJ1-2,CASSSTLLANYGYTF,TGTGCCAGTAGTAGTACACTTCTGGCTAACTATGGCTACACCTTC
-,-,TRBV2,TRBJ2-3,CASRMVGIVTDTQYF,TGTGCCAGCAGGATGGTAGGGATTGTCACAGATACGCAGTATTTT
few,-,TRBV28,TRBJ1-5,CASRAPERRNQPQHF,TGTGCCAGCCGGGCCCCAGAAAGACGAAATCAGCCCCAGCATTTT
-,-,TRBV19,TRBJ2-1,CASSIVSGHYNEQFF,TGTGCCAGTAGTATAGTTAGCGGACACTACAATGAGCAGTTCTTC
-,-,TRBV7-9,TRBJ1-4,CASSPFEATNEKLFF,TGTGCCAGCAGCCCCTTCGAAGCAACTAATGAAAAACTGTTTTTT
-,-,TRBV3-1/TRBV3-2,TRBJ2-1,CASSQAHEQFF,TGTGCCAGCAGCCAAGCCCATGAGCAGTTCTTC
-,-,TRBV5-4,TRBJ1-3,CASSVQDSGNTIYF,TGTGCCAGCAGCGTGCAGGACTCTGGAAACACCATATATTTT
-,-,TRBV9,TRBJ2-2,CASSVIFGQSKNTGELFF,TGTGCCAGCAGCGTAATTTTTGGGCAGTCCAAGAACACCGGGGAGCTGTTTTTT
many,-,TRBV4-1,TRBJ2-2,CASSQDRSTGELFF,TGCGCCAGCAGCCAAGATAGGAGTACCGGGGAGCTGTTTTTT
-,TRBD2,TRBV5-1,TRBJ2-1,CASSLVPGLAGLIRSYNEQFF,TGCGCCAGCAGCTTAGTCCCGGGACTAGCGGGTCTAATCCGCTCCTACAATGAGCAGTTCTTC
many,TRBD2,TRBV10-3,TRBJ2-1,CAISESGLAGVGNYNEQFF,TGTGCCATCAGTGAATCAGGGCTAGCGGGAGTAGGTAACTACAATGAGCAGTTCTTC
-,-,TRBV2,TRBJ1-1,CASSGGLNTEAFF,TGTGCCAGCAGTGGGGGCTTGAACACTGAAGCTTTCTTT
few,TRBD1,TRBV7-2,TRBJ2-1,CASSLDRGNYNEQFF,TGTGCCAGCAGCTTGGACAGGGGAAATTACAATGAGCAGTTCTTC
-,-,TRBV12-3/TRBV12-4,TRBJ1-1,CASQQGLNTEAFF,TGTGCCAGCCAACAGGGATTGAACACTGAAGCTTTCTTT
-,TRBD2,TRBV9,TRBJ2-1,CASSPSSGGAIGEQFF,TGTGCCAGCAGCCCATCGAGCGGGGGGGCCATTGGTGAGCAGTTCTTC
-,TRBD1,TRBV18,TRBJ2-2,CASSRQGAGELFF,TGTGCCAGCTCAAGGCAGGGGGCCGGGGAGCTGTTTTTT
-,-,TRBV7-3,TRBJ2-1,CASSPPGRNNEQFF,TGTGCCAGCAGCCCCCCGGGACGGAACAATGAGCAGTTCTTC